This section outlines one TCR beta chain sequence together with its context. From germline, CDR1 is DFQATT and CDR2 SNEGSKA (reference sequence). The CDR3 totals 11 residues. V was pared by 3 bases and J by 8 bases, with 10 bases between. Authors' methods: Nucleated cell number was recorded as an estimate derived from reference gene primer amplification. The assay was immunoSEQ multiplex PCR, and TCRdb's table has in-frame clones only and misses some. The V and J calls and clone size are taken from that table; D and trimming were inferred from the DNA. In the table there are around 70,000 clones, 80% of which are singletons. The sample is drawn from a study of blood T cell repertoires in COVID-19. Study summary: Acute-phase and convalescent COVID-19 samples originated in the United States, Italy and Spain.

Material for sequencing was peripheral blood. This TCR came from a human donor in a cohort sampled during active COVID-19. The chain carries TRBV20-1 and TRBJ1-2; possibly TRBD1 for D (6 bases). In nucleotides, the CDR3 is TGCAGTGCTAGGTCGGACAGAGGCTACACCTTC. This codes for CSARSDRGYTF.